This TCR beta chain was sequenced during a study of cytotoxic CD8 clonotypes in ibrutinib-treated CLL. Of note for this clone: Its specificity is not known.

Study-level results: Sustained-remission and progressing patients were not sampled at matched times.

TCR beta libraries used roughly 1.8 micrograms of DNA from cryopreserved PBMCs. The CDR3 sequence is 19 residues long. CDR1 and CDR2 (germline): SGHTA, FQGNSA. V was clipped by 4 bases and J by 1 base; unmatched bases: 16. Sequenced by immunoSEQ multiplex PCR; TCRdb stores in-frame clones only, minus some. The data show about 140,000 clones, approximately 80% seen once. This TCR was recovered from a human donor with chronic lymphocytic leukemia. Sequenced here: PBMCs, sampled after 36 months of ibrutinib treatment. The chain is built from TRBV7-2 and TRBJ2-4; 7 nucleotides agree with TRBD2. As DNA, the CDR3 is TGTGCCAGCAGCTCCTGGGCCTCTAGCGGTTGGTGGGCCAAAAACATTCAGTACTTC. Protein sequence: CASSSWASSGWWAKNIQYF.